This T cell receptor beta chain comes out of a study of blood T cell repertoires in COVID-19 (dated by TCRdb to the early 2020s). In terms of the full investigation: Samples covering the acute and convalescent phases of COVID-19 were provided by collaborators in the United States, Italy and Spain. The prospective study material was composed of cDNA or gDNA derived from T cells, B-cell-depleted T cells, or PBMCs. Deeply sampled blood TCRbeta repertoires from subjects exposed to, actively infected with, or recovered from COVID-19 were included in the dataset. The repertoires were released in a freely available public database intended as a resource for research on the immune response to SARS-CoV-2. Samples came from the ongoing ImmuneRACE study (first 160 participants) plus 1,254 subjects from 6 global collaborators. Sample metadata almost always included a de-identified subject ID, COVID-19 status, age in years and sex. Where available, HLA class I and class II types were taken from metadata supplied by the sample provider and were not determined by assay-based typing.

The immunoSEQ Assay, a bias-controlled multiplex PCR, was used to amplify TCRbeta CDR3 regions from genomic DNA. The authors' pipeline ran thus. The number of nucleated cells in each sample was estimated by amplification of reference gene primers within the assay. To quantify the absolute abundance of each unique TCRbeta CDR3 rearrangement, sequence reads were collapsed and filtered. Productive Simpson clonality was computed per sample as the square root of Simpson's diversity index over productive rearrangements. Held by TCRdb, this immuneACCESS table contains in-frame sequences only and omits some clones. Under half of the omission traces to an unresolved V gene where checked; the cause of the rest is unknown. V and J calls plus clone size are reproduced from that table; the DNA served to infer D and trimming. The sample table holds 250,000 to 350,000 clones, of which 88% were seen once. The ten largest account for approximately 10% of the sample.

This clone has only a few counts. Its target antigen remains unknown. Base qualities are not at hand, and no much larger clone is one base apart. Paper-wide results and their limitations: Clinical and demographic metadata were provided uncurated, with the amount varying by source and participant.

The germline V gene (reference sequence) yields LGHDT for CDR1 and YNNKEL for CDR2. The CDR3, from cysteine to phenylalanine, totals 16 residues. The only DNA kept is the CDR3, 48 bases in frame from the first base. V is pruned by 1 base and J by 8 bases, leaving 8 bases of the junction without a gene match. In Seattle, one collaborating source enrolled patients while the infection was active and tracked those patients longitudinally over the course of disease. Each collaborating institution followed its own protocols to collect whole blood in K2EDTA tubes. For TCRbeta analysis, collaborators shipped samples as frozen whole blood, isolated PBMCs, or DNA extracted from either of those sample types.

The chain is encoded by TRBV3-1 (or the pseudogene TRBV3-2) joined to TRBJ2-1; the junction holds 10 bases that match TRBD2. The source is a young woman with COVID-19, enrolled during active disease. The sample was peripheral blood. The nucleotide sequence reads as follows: TGTGCCAGCAGCCAAGTCTCCAGCGGGAGGGCCGATGAGCAGTTCTTC. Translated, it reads CASSQVSSGRADEQFF.